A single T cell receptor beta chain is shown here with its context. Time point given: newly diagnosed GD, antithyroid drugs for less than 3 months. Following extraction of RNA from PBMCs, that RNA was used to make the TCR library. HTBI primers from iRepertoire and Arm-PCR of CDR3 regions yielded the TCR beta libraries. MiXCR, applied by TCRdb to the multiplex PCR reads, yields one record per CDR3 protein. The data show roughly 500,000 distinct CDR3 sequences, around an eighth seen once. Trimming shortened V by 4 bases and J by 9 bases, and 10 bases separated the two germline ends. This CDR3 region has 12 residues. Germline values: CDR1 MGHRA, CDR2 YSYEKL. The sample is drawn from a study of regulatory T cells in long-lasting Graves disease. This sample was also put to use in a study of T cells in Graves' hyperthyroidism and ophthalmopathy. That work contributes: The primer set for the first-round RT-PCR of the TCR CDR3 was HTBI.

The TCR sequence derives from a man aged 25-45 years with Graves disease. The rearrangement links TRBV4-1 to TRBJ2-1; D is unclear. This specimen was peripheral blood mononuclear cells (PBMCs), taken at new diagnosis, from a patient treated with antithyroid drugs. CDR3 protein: CASSLIAGEQFF. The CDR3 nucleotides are TGCGCCAGCAGCCTCATCGCCGGTGAGCAGTTCTTC.